Described below is a single TCR beta chain sequence and its context. Its antigen is currently unknown. At one of its ends the junction is not consistent with the germline gene, which may arise from a read error. TCR beta rearrangements were amplified from peripheral blood genomic DNA. The sample is drawn from a study of T cell repertoires in aging, cancer and after chemotherapy. On the study more broadly: Donor ages fell into six groups from 30 or younger up to 70 or older.

A mixed TRB-A/B primer pool amplified rearranged TRB by multiplex touch-down PCR. Via MiXCR, TCRdb re-called the multiplex PCR reads, giving one row per CDR3 protein. The data show 2,500 to 3,500 distinct CDR3 sequences, approximately 25% seen once. Germline V gene sequence: CDR1 SGHKS, CDR2 YYEKEE (reference sequence). This CDR3 spans 14 amino acids. Study findings and constraints: Across the chemotherapy interval, each cancer cohort showed higher median generation probability, suggesting thymic rebound.

The sequenced material came from blood. This chain connects TRBV5-5 to TRBJ2-7, with no clear D. This TCR derives from a human donor with a solid tumor. CDR3 sequence: CASSKYSGGYEQYF. DNA for the CDR3: TGCGCCAGCAGCAAGTACTCGGGTGGCTACGAGCAGTACTTC.